There are a few counts of the clone carrying this TCR beta chain. Its antigen is undetermined. The data were taken from a study of T cells after yellow fever vaccination. About the study: SMART-Seq v4 Ultra Low Input served to prepare low-cell-number fractions. Findings and limits, study-wide: In post-booster samples, most primary-vaccination clones reappeared (just under 98% CD4, approximately 91% CD8).

The TCR cDNA carried a universal primer site and UMIs from 5'RACE template switching. Using its own MiXCR run on the 5' RACE reads, TCRdb lists one record per CDR3 protein. The data show hundreds of thousands of distinct CDR3 sequences, with under 15% seen just once and 2.5% to 4% held by the top ten. The CDR3 covers 13 residues. The V end lost 5 bases, the J end lost 5 bases, and 9 bases lay between the germline ends. Germline lookup yields CDR1 SEHNR and CDR2 FQNEAQ (reference sequence). Sequenced material: CD4+ T cells sorted from PBMCs, taken 15 days after the yellow fever booster vaccination. The chain couples TRBV7-9 to TRBJ2-2; perhaps TRBD2 as D (5 bases). The TCR was taken from a young man who received the YFV17D yellow fever vaccine. CDR3 nucleotides: TGTGCCAGCAGCGAGGGTGGTACCGGGGAGCTGTTTTTT. Its protein product is CASSEGGTGELFF.